Below, 30 T cell receptor beta chains from the same sample are listed, as sequenced in a study of low-dose radiotherapy and immunotherapy resistance in tumors. First-strand cDNA relied on TRAV- and TRBV-specific primers spanning alpha and beta chains. TCR amplification involved 20 PCR cycles with a constant-region primer and V-primer adapter. TCRdb processed the reads anew with MiXCR; each CDR3 protein has one entry. This table holds 7,000 to 9,000 distinct CDR3 sequences, about 53% found once. These receptors all stem from a human donor with advanced metastatic prostate, ovarian, gallbladder or colorectal cancer (not recorded which). This table probably holds off-target reads from a library built for another chain.

The gene calls are TRBV29-1 and TRBJ1-2; a weak D match, TRBD1 (5 bases). CDR1 is SQVTM, CDR2 ANQGSEA, per germline. Trimming took off 7 bases at V and 4 bases at J, with 10 bases between the two ends. The CDR3 covers 11 residues. The CDR3 is CSAGDGYGYTF. Here the CDR3 DNA reads TGCAGCGCTGGGGACGGCTATGGCTACACCTTC.

The chain is built from TRBV6-1 and TRBJ1-5, with 11 bases lining up with TRBD1. Germline CDR1 is MNHNS and CDR2 is SASEGT. With V trimmed by 5 bases and J by 1 base, 7 bases remained unmatched. The CDR3 has 17 amino acids. This CDR3 reads CASSRGTGGGSNQPQHF. The CDR3 DNA is TGTGCCAGCAGTAGGGGGACAGGGGGAGGGAGCAATCAGCCCCAGCATTTT.

Only one count was recorded for this clonotype. J is TRBJ1-1 and V is TRBV6-8; D perhaps matches TRBD1 (5 bases). From germline, CDR1 is MNHGY and CDR2 SAAAGT. The CDR3 totals 13 residues. V was pared by 5 bases and J by 2 bases, with 9 bases between. DNA for the CDR3: TGTGCCAGCAGTCGGGGGACTAACACTGAAGCTTTCTTT. Translating it yields CASSRGTNTEAFF.

The chain joins TRBV2 to TRBJ1-1; D ambiguous. V lost 3 bases, J lost 2 bases, and 13 bases lay in between. There are 15 residues in the CDR3. The germline V gene has CDR1 SNHLY and CDR2 FYNNEI. The CDR3 DNA reads TGTGCCAGCAGTGAGTCCCCGACACCCAACACTGAAGCTTTCTTT. Translated, it gives CASSESPTPNTEAFF.

The V gene is TRBV5-1, the J gene TRBJ2-4, with a weak D call TRBD2 (5 bases). This CDR3 contains 15 residues. V gave up 7 bases and J gave up 1 base, with 15 bases separating them. From germline, CDR1 is SGHRS and CDR2 YFSETQ. The chain's CDR3 is CASSRDLGAKNIQYF. In DNA, the CDR3 is TGCGCCAGCTCCCGGGATCTCGGGGCCAAAAACATTCAGTACTTC. Supplemented by reference TRBV5-1 and TRBJ2-4, the full variable domain reads KAGVTQTPRYLIKTRGQQVTLSCSPISGHRSVSWYQQTPGQGLQFLFEYFSETQRNKGNFPGRFSGRQFSNSRSEMNVSTLELGDSALYLCASSRDLGAKNIQYFGAGTRLSVL.

V usage is TRBV5-1 and J usage is TRBJ1-3, with D possibly being TRBD1 (6 bases). Germline lookup yields CDR1 SGHRS and CDR2 YFSETQ. This CDR3 has 17 amino acids. V lost 4 bases, J lost 1 base, and 18 bases lay in between. CDR3 sequence reads: CASSERPTGPSGNTIYF. CDR3 nucleotide sequence: TGCGCCAGCAGCGAGAGACCGACAGGACCATCTGGAAACACCATATATTTT.

This chain connects TRBV29-1 to TRBJ2-6; D gene uncertain. CDR1 SQVTM and CDR2 ANQGSEA come from the germline V gene. This CDR3 has 13 amino acids. Trimming pared 4 bases from V and 1 base from J, leaving 5 bases between. CDR3 coding DNA: TGCAGCGTTGGAAGTTCTGGGGCCAACGTCCTGACTTTC. Amino acid sequence: CSVGSSGANVLTF.

This clonotype was counted only a few times. This chain joins TRBV9 and TRBJ2-3; 14 bases fit TRBD2. This CDR3 spans 18 amino acids. Per the germline V gene, CDR1 is SGDLS and CDR2 is YYNGEE. V was clipped by 3 bases and J by 3 bases; unmatched bases: 9. The CDR3 DNA sequence: TGTGCCAGCAGCGAGACTAGCGGGAGGGTCTTCGAGACAGATACGCAGTATTTT. The encoded protein is CASSETSGRVFETDTQYF. Full variable domain (outside the CDR3, taken from reference TRBV9 and TRBJ2-3): DSGVTQTPKHLITATGQRVTLRCSPRSGDLSVYWYQQSLDQGLQFLIQYYNGEERAKGNILERFSAQQFPDLHSELNLSSLELGDSALYFCASSETSGRVFETDTQYFGPGTRLTVL.

The chain links TRBV5-5 to TRBJ2-3; no clear D. This CDR3 spans 12 amino acids. Germline-derived CDR1 and CDR2 are SGHKS and YYEKEE (reference sequence). The V end lost 0 bases, the J end lost 5 bases, and 4 bases lay between the germline ends. CDR3 amino acids: CASSLGIDTQYF. The DNA for the CDR3 is TGTGCCAGCAGCTTGGGTATAGATACGCAGTATTTT. Full variable domain (outside the CDR3, taken from reference TRBV5-5 and TRBJ2-3): DAGVTQSPTHLIKTRGQQVTLRCSPISGHKSVSWYQQVLGQGPQFIFQYYEKEERGRGNFPDRFSARQFPNYSSELNVNALLLGDSALYLCASSLGIDTQYFGPGTRLTVL.

The chain is built from TRBV28 and TRBJ1-1; D ambiguous. The CDR3 length is 11 residues. V lost 6 bases, J lost 4 bases, and 6 bases lay in between. Germline V gene lookup returns CDR1 MDHEN and CDR2 SYDVKM. In DNA form, the CDR3 reads TGTGCCAGCAGAAGCGGCACTGAAGCTTTCTTT. Translation: CASRSGTEAFF.

This clonotype was seen only a few times. The V call is TRBV12-3 or TRBV12-4, the J call TRBJ2-3; the D is unclear. The V end was cut by 5 bases, the J end by 0 bases, with 3 bases between. The length of the CDR3 is 12 residues. CDR3 amino acids: CASSKSTDTQYF. The CDR3 bases are TGTGCCAGCAGTAAGAGCACAGATACGCAGTATTTT.

This clonotype was counted between two and nine times. This sequence joins TRBV28 and TRBJ2-1, with D possibly matching TRBD1 (6 bases). This CDR3 region has 15 residues. V shed 4 bases and J shed 9 bases, with 19 bases lying between them. Germline V CDR1 and CDR2: MDHEN, SYDVKM. CDR3 sequence: CASSSPDGLGAEQFF. For the CDR3, the DNA is TGTGCCAGCAGTTCCCCTGATGGGCTGGGGGCTGAGCAGTTCTTC.

This clonotype was found once. The CDR3 DNA sequence: TGTGCCAGCGGCCCGTACCCCAGGGGTCCACTCTATGGCTACACCTTC. Its protein is CASGPYPRGPLYGYTF. V is TRBV27 and J is TRBJ1-2; maybe TRBD1 (6 bases). Per germline, CDR1 MNHEY and CDR2 SMNVEV (reference sequence). This CDR3 has 16 residues. V was pared by 8 bases and J by 4 bases, with 23 bases between.

This clonotype was counted a few times. The gene calls are TRBV30 and TRBJ2-1; weak D call: TRBD2 (7 bases). The V gene's germline CDR1 is GTSNPN and CDR2 SVGIG (reference sequence). The CDR3 is 14 amino acids. Trimming cost V 0 bases and J 6 bases, with 12 bases left between them. The CDR3 sequence is CAWSVGGGRNEQFF. For the CDR3, the DNA is TGTGCCTGGAGTGTAGGGGGGGGCCGCAATGAGCAGTTCTTC. Filled out from reference TRBV30 and TRBJ2-1, the complete variable domain reads SQTIHQWPATLVQPVGSPLSLECTVEGTSNPNLYWYRQAAGRGLQLLFYSVGIGQISSEVPQNLSASRPQDRQFILSSKKLLLSDSGFYLCAWSVGGGRNEQFFGPGTRLTVL.

V usage is TRBV15 and J usage is TRBJ2-1, with 7 positions matching TRBD2. J gave up 12 bases and V 5 bases, and 10 bases lay outside the gene matches. In germline, CDR1 is LNHNV, CDR2 YYDKDF (reference sequence). This CDR3 is built from 13 residues. CDR3 in DNA: TGTGCCACCAGCGAGGGTAGCGGGCATCGGCAGTTCTTC. Protein sequence: CATSEGSGHRQFF.

The chain joins TRBV10-3 to TRBJ1-2, with D maybe TRBD1 (6 bases). V gave up 2 bases and J gave up 5 bases, with 15 bases separating them. This CDR3 is 15 amino acids long. Germline V CDR1 and CDR2: ENHRY, SYGVKD. CDR3: CAISEGDTRRYGYTF. Written as DNA, the CDR3 is TGTGCCATCAGTGAGGGGGACACCCGGCGGTATGGCTACACCTTC.

A few counts support this clonotype. This chain joins TRBV11-2 and TRBJ2-2; a possible D gene is TRBD1 (5 bases). Trimming stripped 0 bases from V and 0 bases from J, with 11 bases between. The CDR3 is made up of 17 amino acids. Per the germline V gene, CDR1 is SGHAT and CDR2 is FQNNGV. CDR3 residues: CASSLDRAKANTGELFF. The DNA for the CDR3 is TGTGCCAGCAGCTTAGACAGGGCCAAAGCGAACACCGGGGAGCTGTTTTTT. The full variable domain, with the rest looked up from reference TRBV11-2 and TRBJ2-2, is EAGVAQSPRYKIIEKRQSVAFWCNPISGHATLYWYQQILGQGPKLLIQFQNNGVVDDSQLPKDRFSAERLKGVDSTLKIQPAKLEDSAVYLCASSLDRAKANTGELFFGEGSRLTVL.

This clonotype is termed large. The chain employs TRBV30 and TRBJ2-1; D might be TRBD1 (5 bases). From germline, CDR1 is GTSNPN and CDR2 SVGIG (reference sequence). The CDR3 runs 15 residues. The germline V and J ends were trimmed by 2 bases and 4 bases, with 15 bases remaining between them. The CDR3 DNA follows: TGTGCCTGGAGTCCGGACACGGACCGTTACAATGAGCAGTTCTTC. Translating gives CAWSPDTDRYNEQFF.

The V and J genes are TRBV5-1 and TRBJ2-5; D may be TRBD2 (5 bases). Deletions cut 0 bases from V and 5 bases from J, with 14 bases between. Germline values: CDR1 SGHRS, CDR2 YFSETQ. The CDR3 spans 15 residues. CDR3 coding DNA: TGCGCCAGCAGCTTGGAACCCGGGAAAACGGAGACCCAGTACTTC. Its translation: CASSLEPGKTETQYF.

This clonotype occurred a few times. The rearrangement links TRBV5-6 to TRBJ1-5; 8 nucleotides line up with TRBD1. Trimming took 0 bases from V and 2 from J; bases not matched to a gene: 1. CDR1 is SGHDT and CDR2 is YYEEEE in the germline V gene. The length of the CDR3 is 15 residues. The CDR3 loop is CASSLATGGNQPQHF. CDR3 sequence (DNA): TGTGCCAGCAGCTTGGCGACAGGGGGCAATCAGCCCCAGCATTTT.

V and J are TRBV29-1 and TRBJ2-7; 9 nucleotides align to TRBD2. V lost 2 bases and J lost 4; bases outside the gene matches: 3. The CDR3 extends over 13 amino acids. The germline CDR1 and CDR2 sequences are SQVTM and ANQGSEA. This chain's CDR3 is CSVEIAGEYEQYF. The CDR3 coding sequence is TGCAGCGTTGAAATAGCGGGGGAATACGAGCAGTACTTC.

This clonotype was recorded a few times. V gene TRBV28 combines with J gene TRBJ2-7; TRBD2 matches 9 bases. V lost 2 bases and J lost 2; bases outside the gene matches: 4. Germline CDR1 and CDR2: MDHEN and SYDVKM. CDR3 length: 15 amino acids. The CDR3 bases are TGTGCCAGCAGTTTAGGAGTAGCGGGAGCCTACGAGCAGTACTTC. Amino acid sequence: CASSLGVAGAYEQYF.

The chain combines TRBV5-1 with TRBJ2-1; 7 bases fit TRBD2. V shed 4 bases, J shed 8 bases, and the junction held 12 bases outside the gene matches. There are 15 residues in the CDR3. The germline gives CDR1 SGHRS, CDR2 YFSETQ. The CDR3 nucleotides are TGCGCCAGCAGCGAGGGAGGGTTAGCGTCCGATGAGCAGTTCTTC. Translated, it gives CASSEGGLASDEQFF.

This clonotype was observed a handful of times. This chain joins TRBV9 and TRBJ2-5; perhaps TRBD1 as D (5 bases). CDR1 is SGDLS, CDR2 YYNGEE, per germline. The CDR3 spans 15 residues. V lost 1 base to trimming and J lost 2 bases, with 12 bases between them. The CDR3, as DNA: TGTGCCAGCAGCGTACTAGGGGCAGTGCAAGAGACCCAGTACTTC. Its protein product is CASSVLGAVQETQYF.

The chain is built from TRBV14 and TRBJ2-7; D possibly corresponds to TRBD1 (5 bases). The germline V gene encodes CDR1 SGHDN and CDR2 FVKESK. This CDR3 is built from 13 residues. V lost 8 bases and J 3 bases, leaving 14 bases between the germline ends. CDR3 coding DNA: TGTGCCAGCGGGCCAGGGAAGCGCTACGAGCAGTACTTC. Residues: CASGPGKRYEQYF.

This clonotype has only one observation. The chain couples TRBV5-4 to TRBJ2-5; D might be TRBD1 (7 bases). The CDR3 spans 13 residues. V was cut by 4 bases and J by 2 bases, with 9 bases left in between. Germline V gene lookup returns CDR1 SGHNT and CDR2 YYREEE (reference sequence). This CDR3 reads CASSAGQQETQYF. CDR3 nucleotides: TGTGCCAGCAGCGCGGGACAGCAAGAGACCCAGTACTTC.

This clonotype came up once. The chain combines TRBV2 with TRBJ1-6; D remains ambiguous. V was shortened by 3 bases and J by 4 bases, with 16 bases between the two germline ends. This CDR3 has 17 amino acids. Germline-derived CDR1 and CDR2 are SNHLY and FYNNEI. The DNA of the CDR3 is TGTGCCAGCAGTGATGCCCACGGGCAGGCTTATAATTCACCCCTCCACTTT. Translated: CASSDAHGQAYNSPLHF.

This clonotype was observed a handful of times. The CDR3 protein is CSVEANEGQYF. DNA for the CDR3: TGCAGCGTTGAGGCCAACGAGGGGCAGTACTTC. The rearrangement links TRBV29-1 to TRBJ2-7; possible D gene TRBD2, 5 bases. CDR1 SQVTM and CDR2 ANQGSEA come from the germline V gene. V lost 3 bases to trimming and J lost 9 bases, with 12 bases between them. The CDR3 spans 11 residues.

This clonotype was counted between two and nine times. The CDR3 nucleotides are TGTGCCAGCAGCAACCCCCCAGGGATCTATGGCTACACCTTC. Amino acid sequence: CASSNPPGIYGYTF. The chain recombines TRBV5-6 with TRBJ1-2; D might be TRBD1 (5 bases). Trimming removed 4 bases at V and 4 bases at J, with 14 bases between. The CDR3 sequence is 14 residues long. CDR1 is SGHDT and CDR2 is YYEEEE in the germline V gene.

J is TRBJ1-1 and V is TRBV6-2 or TRBV6-3; no clear D. Trimming stripped 2 bases from V and 4 bases from J, with 5 bases between. Germline V lookup: CDR1 MNHEY, CDR2 SVGEGT. The CDR3 runs to 12 residues. The CDR3 DNA follows: TGTGCCAGCAGTTACGGGGTCACTGAAGCTTTCTTT. Translating gives CASSYGVTEAFF.